What follows is one T cell receptor (beta chain) and its context. The antigen is unknown. Other DNA sequences of this sample code for an identical CDR3. At a deep level, the assay was run. It was across several immunoSEQ plates that each subset's genomic DNA was evenly split. Method: immunoSEQ multiplex PCR; TCRdb's copy keeps in-frame clones and lacks some. The data show more than 1,200,000 clones, 97% to 99% seen once. The CDR3 is 11 amino acids. Between the trimmed V and J ends, which lost 6 bases and 5 bases, there was a span of 10 bases. Looked up from germline, CDR1 is SQVTM and CDR2 is ANQGSEA. The data stem from a study of shared clonotypes between healthy human individuals. Study-wide results and caveats: A handful of donors had around 5% of their naive CD4 clonotypes in common.

The TCR sequence derives from a man aged 25 to 45 in good health. Sequenced input: naive CD4+ T cells sorted from blood. As for subset: CD45RA+ positively selected. The gene calls are TRBV29-1 and TRBJ2-5, with a weak D call TRBD1 (6 bases). Here the CDR3 reads CSVRRGETQYF. The DNA for the CDR3 is TGCAGCGTCCGAAGGGGGGAGACCCAGTACTTC.